This T cell receptor beta chain was retrieved from a study of cytotoxic CD8 clonotypes in ibrutinib-treated CLL. Germline V gives CDR1 LGHNA, CDR2 YSLEER. The CDR3 contains 14 residues. V was pared by 1 base and J by 5 bases, with 8 bases between. Measured with immunoSEQ multiplex PCR; TCRdb has only the in-frame clones, and not every one. The sample comprises over 110,000 clones, more than 85% of which are singletons, and roughly 10% rests with the top ten. The receptor's source is a human donor with chronic lymphocytic leukemia. Sequenced material: PBMCs, taken after 12 months of ibrutinib treatment. The V and J genes are TRBV4-3 and TRBJ2-2; D unresolved. CDR3 nucleotide sequence: TGCGCCAGCAGCCAAGCCAGGAAGACCGGGGAGCTGTTTTTT. Its protein product is CASSQARKTGELFF.